This T cell receptor (beta chain) was captured in a study of blood T cell repertoires in COVID-19. Background on the study: Nucleic acid was either cDNA or gDNA, and it came from T cells, B-cell-depleted T cells, or PBMCs.

V was shortened by 5 bases and J by 8 bases, with 15 bases between the two germline ends. This CDR3 is built from 14 residues. Looked up from germline, CDR1 is MNHEY and CDR2 is SMNVEV (reference sequence). This clone was recorded only once. Clones were sequenced by immunoSEQ multiplex PCR, and TCRdb holds only the in-frame ones, with some missing. The sample contains 200,000 to 250,000 clones, 80% to 90% of which appear only once. This chain links TRBV27 with TRBJ1-4; D not resolved. The clonotype was recovered from a woman in her 50s with active or convalescent COVID-19. The sequenced sample consisted of peripheral blood. The CDR3 DNA is TGTGCCAGCAGTACATTATTGCTTGGCGAAAAACTGTTTTTT. Its protein is CASSTLLLGEKLFF.